This T cell receptor beta chain stems from a study of cytomegalovirus exposure and HLA in healthy donors. A multiplex PCR was run with 60 Vbeta primers and 13 Jbeta primers. Per the study methods: An analysis that came later counted some 85 million unique TCR beta chains, approximately 10 million shared. The method was immunoSEQ multiplex PCR; TCRdb's version includes in-frame clones alone and lacks a portion of them. Clonal size and the V and J genes are those of that table, whereas D and trimming came from the DNA. The repertoire holds over 100,000 clones, 69% seen once, with about 5.7% in the top ten. Germline CDR1 and CDR2: SEHNR and FQNEAQ (reference sequence). The CDR3 length is 15 residues. Trimming removed 0 bases at V and 7 bases at J, with 15 bases between.

This chain uses TRBV7-9 with TRBJ2-5; tentative D call: TRBD2 (6 bases). This receptor was identified in a woman in her 70s in good health and CMV-seropositive. The source material was PBMCs. CDR3 DNA sequence: TGTGCCAGCAGCTTAGCCGGCGGGACCTCGGGGACCCAGTACTTC. Translation: CASSLAGGTSGTQYF.